A selection of T cell receptor beta chains follows, all from one sample in a study of cytomegalovirus exposure and HLA in healthy donors. Profiled with immunoSEQ multiplex PCR; TCRdb holds only in-frame clones, not every one. The repertoire consists of roughly 180,000 clones, with approximately 81% occurring once and the leading ten covering 1%. The sample comprised PBMCs. The receptors were sampled from a boy between 2 and 10 years old in good health and CMV-seronegative. The CDR3 runs from the conserved cysteine through the conserved F or W. Each record gives: V gene, J gene, clone size, D gene, CDR3 DNA, CDR3 protein. The D gene is left open where the match is weak. For some rows the clone size is stated as once, few or many, or as a class when expanded; others skip it.

TRBV19	TRBJ2-5	NA	NA	TGTGCCAGTAGTATAGGTACAGGTTTGAGGGGGCAAGAGACCCAGTACTTC	CASSIGTGLRGQETQYF
TRBV27	TRBJ2-5	NA	TRBD2	TGTGCCAGCAGTCCCCCTTGGACTAGTCGGGAGACCCAGTACTTC	CASSPPWTSRETQYF
TRBV7-2	TRBJ1-3	NA	TRBD1	TGTGCCAGCAGCCACCCTACAGGGGGGCACGCGAGCTCTGGAAACACCATATATTTT	CASSHPTGGHASSGNTIYF
TRBV7-9	TRBJ2-7	NA	TRBD1	TGTTCCAGCAGCAGCCTGACAGGGACCTGGAACTTC	CSSSSLTGTWNF
TRBV10-3	TRBJ1-1	NA	TRBD1	TGTGCCATCAGGGGGACAGGGAGAGGGGACACTGAAGCTTTCTTT	CAIRGTGRGDTEAFF
TRBV5-1	TRBJ1-5	NA	NA	TGCGCCAGCAGCTTAGGCGGGGGGCTGGGACAGCCCCAGCATTTT	CASSLGGGLGQPQHF
TRBV6-1	TRBJ1-5	NA	TRBD1	TGTGCCAGCAGTGAATCCATACAGGGGAGGCAGCCCCAGCATTTT	CASSESIQGRQPQHF
TRBV5-1	TRBJ1-2	NA	TRBD1	TGCGCCAGCAGCTTGGCGACGACAGGGGCTTTCTATGGCTACACCTTC	CASSLATTGAFYGYTF
TRBV5-5	TRBJ1-2	NA	TRBD1	TGTGCCAGCAGCCCTAGTGGTGGGACAGGGGCTTTTGGCTACACCTTC	CASSPSGGTGAFGYTF
TRBV28	TRBJ1-3	NA	NA	TGTGCCAGCAGTGTGGTACAGGCTCCAACCATATATTTT	CASSVVQAPTIYF
TRBV10-2	TRBJ1-2	once	TRBD1	TGCGCCAGCAGTGAGGGACAGGGCCTCGGTTCCACCGGCTATGGCTACACCTTC	CASSEGQGLGSTGYGYTF
TRBV6-5	TRBJ2-1	NA	NA	TGTGCCAGCAGTGACAGACTTTACAATGAGCAGTTCTTC	CASSDRLYNEQFF
TRBV5-4	TRBJ2-5	once	TRBD2	TGTGCCAGCAGCGTGCGGGGTGCGGGGGGTGGGAAAGAGACCCAGTACTTC	CASSVRGAGGGKETQYF
TRBV10-1	TRBJ2-7	NA	TRBD1	TGCGCCAGCAGTCCCAACTTATATGACAGGGTTGCCCACGAGCAGTACTTC	CASSPNLYDRVAHEQYF
TRBV9	TRBJ2-1	NA	NA	TGTGCCAGCAGCGGAGGACGCGGGTCGGAGCAGTTCTTC	CASSGGRGSEQFF
TRBV12-5	TRBJ1-4	NA	TRBD1	TGTGCTAGGGGCTATACGGACAGGGGAAGGATTAATGAAAAACTGTTTTTT	CARGYTDRGRINEKLFF
TRBV6-4	TRBJ1-6	NA	NA	TGTGCCAGCAGTGGTCTAGCAAATTCACCCCTCCACTTT	CASSGLANSPLHF
TRBV5-8	TRBJ2-2	NA	NA	TGTGCCAGCAGCTTGCCGTACACCGGGGAGCTGTTTTTT	CASSLPYTGELFF
TRBV5-4	TRBJ2-5	NA	TRBD1	TGTGCCAGCAGCATAGGACAGGGCGAAGAGACCCAGTACTTC	CASSIGQGEETQYF
TRBV29-1	TRBJ2-1	NA	NA	TGCAGCGGGAGGAGACCGAATGAGCAGTTCTTC	CSGRRPNEQFF
TRBV4-1	TRBJ2-5	NA	TRBD1	TGCGCCAGCAGCCGGGGACAGGGATGGGAGACCCAGTACTTC	CASSRGQGWETQYF
TRBV6-6	TRBJ1-5	NA	TRBD1	TGTGCCAGCAGGCCCCGGACAGGGGATAGCAATCAGCCCCAGCATTTT	CASRPRTGDSNQPQHF
TRBV6-4	TRBJ2-2	NA	TRBD1	TGTGCCAGCAGTCAATCCGGACAGGTCGGCGGGGAGCTGTTTTTT	CASSQSGQVGGELFF
TRBV7-9	TRBJ2-5	NA	NA	TGTGCCAGCAGCTTTGGGGCAGCCCAAGAGACCCAGTACTTC	CASSFGAAQETQYF
TRBV5-5	TRBJ1-1	NA	NA	TGTGCCAGCAGCTCCCGGGACATGTCGAACACTGAAGCTTTCTTT	CASSSRDMSNTEAFF
TRBV6-1	TRBJ1-2	NA	NA	TGTGCCAGCTTCGGACAGTTGTCCAACTATGGCTACACCTTC	CASFGQLSNYGYTF
TRBV15	TRBJ1-1	NA	NA	TGTGCCACCAGCAGAGGCGGACTAGGAGGCACTGAAGCTTTCTTT	CATSRGGLGGTEAFF